This T cell receptor (beta chain) stems from a study of technical replicates of blood from several donors. Trimming stripped 0 bases from V and 2 bases from J, with 9 bases between. This CDR3 contains 14 residues. In germline, CDR1 is SGDLS, CDR2 YYNGEE. The data were produced by immunoSEQ multiplex PCR, yet TCRdb's version contains in-frame clones alone and is incomplete. The sample lists 87,000 or so clones; approximately 95% were seen once. The material sequenced was T cells isolated from PBMCs. The TCR originated in a human donor in good health. The gene calls are TRBV9 and TRBJ2-7, with unresolved D. The CDR3 spells CASSVEPGTYEQYF. DNA of the CDR3: TGTGCCAGCAGCGTAGAACCCGGTACCTACGAGCAGTACTTC.